Below are 17 T cell receptor beta chains sequenced from a single sample in a study of T cell repertoires in cytomegalovirus infection. From the reads, TCRdb called clonotypes with MiXCR, one entry per CDR3 protein. The profile shows 350,000 to 550,000 distinct CDR3 sequences, under 40% of them singletons. Source material: PBMCs. The receptors come from a human donor in good health (CMV status not recorded). Some clones in this sample may be carry-over from other donors' samples.

Ten or more counts support this clonotype. The V gene is TRBV6-5, the J gene TRBJ2-5; D unclear. The length of the CDR3 is 13 residues. The germline V and J ends were trimmed by 6 bases and 7 bases, with 15 bases remaining between them. Germline lookup yields CDR1 MNHEY and CDR2 SVGAGI. CDR3 sequence (DNA): TGTGCCAGCAGCTCACCGGGTGTAGGGACCCAGTACTTC. The encoded protein is CASSSPGVGTQYF.

This clonotype was counted a few times. CDR3 region: CASSLDLAGRNTQYF. Here the CDR3 DNA reads TGTGCCAGCAGCTTAGACCTAGCGGGTAGAAACACGCAGTATTTT. This rearrangement joins TRBV7-4 to TRBJ2-3; 8 bases line up with TRBD2. Unmatched junction bases numbered 9, after V lost 1 base and J lost 9 bases. CDR1 is SGHVT and CDR2 is SQSDAQ in the germline V gene. The CDR3 runs to 15 residues.

The chain links TRBV28 to TRBJ1-4; D remains unclear. V was cut by 6 bases and J by 12 bases, with 14 bases left in between. CDR1 and CDR2 (germline): MDHEN, SYDVKM. This CDR3 has 12 residues. The CDR3 bases are TGTGCCAGCAGCCCCCCTGGGCGGGAACTGTTTTTT. It codes for CASSPPGRELFF.

The genes are TRBV19 and TRBJ2-4, with 7 bases that match TRBD2. Trimming took 3 bases from V and 2 from J; bases not matched to a gene: 16. This CDR3 spans 19 amino acids. Germline-derived CDR1 and CDR2 are LNHDA and SQIVND (reference sequence). As DNA, the CDR3 is TGTGCCAGTAGTATTCCCCGACTAGCACCAACCGGCACCAAAAACATTCAGTACTTC. This encodes CASSIPRLAPTGTKNIQYF.

This rearrangement joins TRBV6-2 or TRBV6-3 to TRBJ2-7; no definite D call. This CDR3 region has 14 residues. Germline V gene sequence: CDR1 MNHEY, CDR2 SVGEGT. Trimming stripped 2 bases from V and 5 bases from J, with 13 bases between. CDR3 DNA sequence: TGTGCCAGCAGTTACCCTCGATCCCCCGACGAGCAGTACTTC. The encoded protein is CASSYPRSPDEQYF.

The chain has TRBV12-3 or TRBV12-4 and TRBJ2-3; D is possibly TRBD2 (7 bases). Trimming took off 7 bases at V and 3 bases at J, with 17 bases between the two ends. The CDR3 sequence is 15 residues long. In DNA, the CDR3 is TGTGCCAGCACCAGGAGGGGGGGCGTGACAGATACGCAGTATTTT. Its translation is CASTRRGGVTDTQYF.

This clonotype was observed a handful of times. The chain couples TRBV11-2 to TRBJ2-5; 7 bases agree with TRBD1. V was clipped by 1 base and J by 5 bases; unmatched bases: 13. Germline CDR1 SGHAT, CDR2 FQNNGV. CDR3 length: 17 amino acids. This chain's CDR3 is CASSLARGGDRRETQYF. For the CDR3, the DNA is TGTGCCAGCAGCTTAGCCCGAGGGGGCGATCGAAGGGAGACCCAGTACTTC.

This clonotype was seen only once. J is TRBJ1-6 and V is TRBV2; weak D call: TRBD1 (6 bases). V was trimmed by 3 bases and J by 8 bases, leaving 11 bases between them. This CDR3 comprises 14 residues. Germline lookup yields CDR1 SNHLY and CDR2 FYNNEI. In DNA, the CDR3 is TGTGCCAGCAGTGAGCGGGGGGCAGATTCACCCCTCCACTTT. It translates to CASSERGADSPLHF.

There are a few counts of this clonotype. This rearrangement joins TRBV20-1 to TRBJ1-1, with D perhaps matching TRBD1 (5 bases). The CDR3 has 16 residues. Per germline, CDR1 DFQATT and CDR2 SNEGSKA (reference sequence). V lost 4 bases and J lost 2, with 20 bases in between. The CDR3 protein is CSATKSGTGINTEAFF. CDR3 sequence (DNA): TGCAGTGCTACCAAGAGCGGGACGGGGATAAACACTGAAGCTTTCTTT.

This clonotype was picked up one time. No conserved phenylalanine or tryptophan is present at the end of the CDR3, so a read error is the likely explanation. This rearrangement joins TRBV10-3 to TRBJ2-7; either TRBD1 or TRBD2 may fit D (5 bases each). Germline CDR1 reads ENHRY; CDR2 reads SYGVKD. There are 11 residues in the CDR3. Here the CDR3 reads CDISAGGEQYL. CDR3 nucleotide sequence: TGTGACATCAGTGCTGGGGGCGAGCAGTACTTG.

This clonotype was detected many times. This sequence joins TRBV7-3 and TRBJ2-1, with D tentatively TRBD2 (5 bases). Germline V gives CDR1 SGHTA, CDR2 FQGTGA. There are 15 residues in the CDR3. V lost 6 bases and J lost 5, with 17 bases in between. CDR3 coding DNA: TGTGCCAGCAGTTTTGGCGGCGGGCTCAACAATGAGCAGTTCTTC. This translates into CASSFGGGLNNEQFF.

This chain links TRBV20-1 with TRBJ1-6; tentative D call: TRBD1 (5 bases). Per the germline V gene, CDR1 is DFQATT and CDR2 is SNEGSKA (reference sequence). Trimming took off 3 bases at V and 14 bases at J, with 14 bases between the two ends. This CDR3 is built from 12 residues. The CDR3 here is CSASRGVGALHF. The CDR3 bases are TGCAGTGCTAGCCGGGGGGTGGGGGCCCTCCACTTT.

This clonotype was seen repeatedly, ten times or more. This chain connects TRBV7-2 to TRBJ2-7, with 8 positions matching TRBD1. CDR1 SGHTA and CDR2 FQGNSA come from the germline V gene. V was pared by 1 base and J by 1 base, with 3 bases of the junction left unmatched. The CDR3 sequence is 15 residues long. CDR3 nucleotides: TGTGCCAGCAGCTTAGGGGGGACAGGTTCCTACGAGCAGTACTTC. Its translation: CASSLGGTGSYEQYF.

The sample holds a few counts of this clonotype. The rearrangement uses TRBV12-3 or TRBV12-4 and TRBJ1-1; TRBD1 might be the D (6 bases). The CDR3 is made up of 13 amino acids. V was cut by 7 bases and J by 6 bases, with 15 bases left in between. For the CDR3, the DNA is TGTGCCAGCACGTCGGGAGGGGGTTCTGAAGCTTTCTTT. Translated: CASTSGGGSEAFF.

Worth noting for this clonotype: An end of the junction does not agree with germline; a read error may underlie this. The V gene is TRBV7-2, the J gene TRBJ2-1; D gene unclear. Per germline, CDR1 SGHTA and CDR2 FQGNSA. The CDR3 extends over 15 amino acids. In DNA, the CDR3 is TGTGCCAGCAGCTCCCGGGCCCCGGTAAACAATGAGCAGGTCTTC. Residues: CASSSRAPVNNEQVF.

This clonotype has just a few counts. The rearrangement links TRBV27 to TRBJ1-1; D perhaps matches TRBD1 (6 bases). Germline V CDR1 and CDR2: MNHEY, SMNVEV (reference sequence). Trimming removed 5 bases at V and 0 bases at J, with 13 bases between. CDR3 length: 15 residues. CDR3: CASSRTGSMNTEAFF. The CDR3 DNA reads TGTGCCAGCAGTCGCACAGGGTCAATGAACACTGAAGCTTTCTTT.

The chain employs TRBV12-3 or TRBV12-4 and TRBJ2-5, with TRBD1 as a possible D gene (6 bases). The V end was cut by 5 bases, the J end by 0 bases, with 10 bases between. The CDR3 runs to 14 residues. CDR3 loop: CASSAQGYQETQYF. For the CDR3, the DNA is TGTGCCAGCAGTGCTCAGGGGTACCAAGAGACCCAGTACTTC.